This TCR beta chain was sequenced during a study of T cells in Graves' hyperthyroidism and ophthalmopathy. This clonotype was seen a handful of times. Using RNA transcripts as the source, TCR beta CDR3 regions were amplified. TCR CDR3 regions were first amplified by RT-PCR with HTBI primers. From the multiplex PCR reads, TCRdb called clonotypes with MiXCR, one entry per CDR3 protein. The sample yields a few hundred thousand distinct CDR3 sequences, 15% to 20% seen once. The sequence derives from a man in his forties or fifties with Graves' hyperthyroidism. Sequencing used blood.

CDR3: CASSLGRDSGANVLTF. In DNA form, the CDR3 reads TGTGCCAGCAGCTTAGGGCGGGACTCTGGGGCCAACGTCCTGACTTTC. V and J are TRBV7-3 and TRBJ2-6; perhaps TRBD2 as D (6 bases). CDR1 and CDR2 (germline): SGHTA, FQGTGA. Trimming removed 2 bases from V and 0 bases from J, with 8 bases in between. There are 16 residues in the CDR3. Based on the CDR3 plus reference TRBV7-3 and TRBJ2-6, the full variable domain is GAGVSQTPSNKVTEKGKYVELRCDPISGHTALYWYRQSLGQGPEFLIYFQGTGAADDSGLPNDRFFAVRPEGSVSTLKIQRTERGDSAVYLCASSLGRDSGANVLTFGAGSRLTVL.